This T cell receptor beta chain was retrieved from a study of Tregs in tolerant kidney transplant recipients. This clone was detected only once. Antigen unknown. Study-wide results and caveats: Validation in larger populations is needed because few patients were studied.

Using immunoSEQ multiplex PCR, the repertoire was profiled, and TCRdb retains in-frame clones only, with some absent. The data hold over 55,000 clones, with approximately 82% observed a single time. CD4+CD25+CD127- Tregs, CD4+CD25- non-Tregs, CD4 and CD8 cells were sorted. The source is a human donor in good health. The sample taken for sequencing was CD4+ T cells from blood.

CDR3 sequence: CASSLPLASGAYTDTQYF. DNA for the CDR3: TGTGCCAGCAGCTTGCCGTTGGCTAGCGGTGCTTACACAGATACGCAGTATTTT. The chain couples TRBV5-6 to TRBJ2-3, with 7 bases that match TRBD2. This CDR3 spans 18 amino acids. After removal of 1 base from V and 2 bases from J, the junction contained 13 bases not matched to a gene. Germline V CDR1 and CDR2: SGHDT, YYEEEE.